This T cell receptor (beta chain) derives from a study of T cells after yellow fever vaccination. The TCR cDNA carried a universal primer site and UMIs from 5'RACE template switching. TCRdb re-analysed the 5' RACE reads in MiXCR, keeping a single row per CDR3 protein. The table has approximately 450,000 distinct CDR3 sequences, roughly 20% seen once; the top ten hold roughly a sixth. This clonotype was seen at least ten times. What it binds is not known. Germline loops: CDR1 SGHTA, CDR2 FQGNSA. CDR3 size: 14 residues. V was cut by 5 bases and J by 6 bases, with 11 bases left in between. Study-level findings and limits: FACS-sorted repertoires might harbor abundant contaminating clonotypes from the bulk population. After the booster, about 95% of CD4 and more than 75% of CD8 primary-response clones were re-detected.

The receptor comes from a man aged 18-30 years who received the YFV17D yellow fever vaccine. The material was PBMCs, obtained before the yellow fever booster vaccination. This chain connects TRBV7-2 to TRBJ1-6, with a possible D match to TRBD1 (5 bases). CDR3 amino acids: CASSRSGPNSPLHF. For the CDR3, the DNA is TGTGCCAGCAGCCGGTCGGGGCCTAATTCACCCCTCCACTTT.